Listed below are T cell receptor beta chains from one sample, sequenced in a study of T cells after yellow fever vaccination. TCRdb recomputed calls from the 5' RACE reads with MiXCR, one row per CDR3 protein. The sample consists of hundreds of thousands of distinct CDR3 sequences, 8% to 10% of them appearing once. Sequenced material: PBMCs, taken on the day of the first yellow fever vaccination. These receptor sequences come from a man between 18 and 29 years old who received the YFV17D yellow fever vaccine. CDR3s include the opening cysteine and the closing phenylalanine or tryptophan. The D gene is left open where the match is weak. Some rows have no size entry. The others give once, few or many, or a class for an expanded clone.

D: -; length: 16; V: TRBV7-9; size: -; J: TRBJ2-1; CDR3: CASSPKVSSSYNEQFF; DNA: TGTGCCAGCAGCCCCAAGGTCAGCTCGTCCTACAATGAGCAGTTCTTC
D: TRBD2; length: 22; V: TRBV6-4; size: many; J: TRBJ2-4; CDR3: CASRLEKRGAQISKLAKNIQYF; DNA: TGTGCCAGCAGACTCGAAAAGCGGGGGGCACAAATTAGTAAACTAGCCAAAAACATTCAGTACTTC
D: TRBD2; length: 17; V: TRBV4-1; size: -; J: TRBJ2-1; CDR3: CASSQDRETSGDNEQFF; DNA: TGCGCCAGCAGCCAAGATCGGGAGACTAGCGGGGACAATGAGCAGTTCTTC
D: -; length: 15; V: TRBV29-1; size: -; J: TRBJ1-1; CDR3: CSVEGNGIGVTEAFF; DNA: TGCAGCGTTGAAGGTAATGGTATAGGGGTAACTGAAGCTTTCTTT
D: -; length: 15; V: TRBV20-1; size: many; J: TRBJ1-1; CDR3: CSAKATSFMNTEAFF; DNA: TGCAGTGCTAAGGCTACGAGCTTCATGAACACTGAAGCTTTCTTT
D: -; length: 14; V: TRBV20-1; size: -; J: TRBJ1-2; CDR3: CSAPLLDSGYGYTF; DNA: TGCAGTGCTCCACTCCTCGACAGCGGATATGGCTACACCTTC
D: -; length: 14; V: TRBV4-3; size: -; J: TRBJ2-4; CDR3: CASQGGGTPGIQYF; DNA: TGCGCCAGCCAAGGGGGGGGGACCCCGGGCATTCAGTACTTC
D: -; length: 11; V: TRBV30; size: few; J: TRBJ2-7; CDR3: CAETLGHEQYF; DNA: TGTGCGGAGACACTAGGCCACGAGCAGTACTTC
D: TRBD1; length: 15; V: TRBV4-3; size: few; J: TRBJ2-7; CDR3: CASSQVWDRAYEQYF; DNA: TGCGCCAGCAGCCAAGTGTGGGACAGAGCCTACGAGCAGTACTTC
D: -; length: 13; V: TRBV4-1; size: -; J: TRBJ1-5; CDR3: CASSQERDQPQHF; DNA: TGCGCCAGCAGCCAAGAAAGGGATCAGCCCCAGCATTTT
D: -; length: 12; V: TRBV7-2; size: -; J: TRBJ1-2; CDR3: CASSYQFYGYTF; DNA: TGTGCCAGCAGCTACCAGTTTTATGGCTACACCTTC
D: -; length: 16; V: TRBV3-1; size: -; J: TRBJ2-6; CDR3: CASSRGLDSGANVLTF; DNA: TGTGCCAGCAGCCGGGGGCTAGACTCTGGGGCCAACGTCCTGACTTTC
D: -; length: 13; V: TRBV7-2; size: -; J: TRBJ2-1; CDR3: CASSATSSGEQFF; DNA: TGTGCCAGCAGCGCGACTAGTTCGGGCGAGCAGTTCTTC
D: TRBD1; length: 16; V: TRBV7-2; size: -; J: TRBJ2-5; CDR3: CASSLKRTGHQETQYF; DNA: TGTGCCAGCAGCTTAAAAAGGACAGGGCACCAAGAGACCCAGTACTTC
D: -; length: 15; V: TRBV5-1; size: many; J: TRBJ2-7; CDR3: CASSLGRALTYEQYF; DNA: TGCGCCAGCAGCTTGGGAAGGGCCCTAACCTACGAGCAGTACTTC
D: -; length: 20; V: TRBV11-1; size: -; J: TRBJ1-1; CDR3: CASRNHARGGLTGSRHEAFF; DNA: TGTGCCAGCAGGAACCACGCTCGAGGAGGCTTGACAGGTTCCCGGCATGAAGCTTTCTTT
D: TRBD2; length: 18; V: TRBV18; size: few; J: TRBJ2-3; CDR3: CASSPNRISGGTTDTQYF; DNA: TGTGCCAGCTCACCAAACCGGATTAGCGGGGGAACCACAGATACGCAGTATTTT
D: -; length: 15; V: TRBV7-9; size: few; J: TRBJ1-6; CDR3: CASSLAHRVGSPLHF; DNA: TGTGCCAGCAGCTTAGCGCACAGGGTCGGTTCACCCCTCCACTTT
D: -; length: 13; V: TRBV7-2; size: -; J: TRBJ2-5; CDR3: CASNGGRGETQYF; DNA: TGTGCCAGCAACGGAGGACGAGGAGAGACCCAGTACTTC
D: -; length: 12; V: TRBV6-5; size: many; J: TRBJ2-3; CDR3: CASKSRYNTQYF; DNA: TGTGCCAGCAAGAGCAGATACAATACGCAGTATTTT
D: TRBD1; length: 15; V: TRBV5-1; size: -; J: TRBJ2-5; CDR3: CASSIVLTGTETQYF; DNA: TGCGCCAGCAGTATAGTCCTGACAGGGACAGAGACCCAGTACTTC
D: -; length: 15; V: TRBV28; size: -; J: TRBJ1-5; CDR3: CASSSGGGNNQPQHF; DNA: TGTGCCAGCAGTTCAGGAGGGGGGAACAATCAGCCCCAGCATTTT
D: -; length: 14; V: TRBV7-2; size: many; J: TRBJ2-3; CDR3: CASSLDPITDTQYF; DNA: TGTGCCAGCAGCTTAGATCCGATCACAGATACGCAGTATTTT
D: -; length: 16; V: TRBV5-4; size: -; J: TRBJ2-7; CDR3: CASSLDPSGVAYEQYF; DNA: TGTGCCAGCAGCTTGGATCCGTCGGGGGTCGCCTACGAGCAGTACTTC
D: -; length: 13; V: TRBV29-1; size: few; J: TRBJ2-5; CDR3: CSVQPWEFETQYF; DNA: TGCAGCGTCCAGCCGTGGGAGTTTGAGACCCAGTACTTC
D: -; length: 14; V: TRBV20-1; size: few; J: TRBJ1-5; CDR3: CSARDPVRGQPQHF; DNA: TGCAGTGCTAGAGATCCTGTCCGAGGGCAGCCCCAGCATTTT
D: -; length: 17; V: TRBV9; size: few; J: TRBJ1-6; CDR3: CASSVSPGASYNSPLHF; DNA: TGTGCCAGCAGCGTATCTCCGGGGGCCTCCTATAATTCACCCCTCCACTTT
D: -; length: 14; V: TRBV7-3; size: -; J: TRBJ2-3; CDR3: CASSLQHSTDTQYF; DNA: TGTGCCAGCAGCTTACAGCACAGCACAGATACGCAGTATTTT
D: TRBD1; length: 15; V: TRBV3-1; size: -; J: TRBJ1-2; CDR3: CASSQETGKLEGYTF; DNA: TGTGCCAGCAGCCAAGAGACAGGGAAATTGGAGGGCTACACCTTC
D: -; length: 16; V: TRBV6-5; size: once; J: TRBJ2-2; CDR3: CASSYQGQRSAGELFF; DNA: TGTGCCAGCAGTTACCAGGGTCAAAGGTCAGCCGGGGAGCTGTTTTTT
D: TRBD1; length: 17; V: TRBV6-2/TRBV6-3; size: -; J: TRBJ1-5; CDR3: CASRARDRGRDNQPQHF; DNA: TGTGCCAGCAGAGCCCGGGACAGGGGGCGCGACAATCAGCCCCAGCATTTT
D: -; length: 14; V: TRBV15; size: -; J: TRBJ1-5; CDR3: CATSRTTDGQPQHF; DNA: TGTGCCACCAGCAGGACAACAGACGGGCAGCCCCAGCATTTT
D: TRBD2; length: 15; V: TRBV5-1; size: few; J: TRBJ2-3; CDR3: CASSFSGVGADTQYF; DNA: TGCGCCAGCAGCTTCAGCGGGGTCGGGGCAGATACGCAGTATTTT
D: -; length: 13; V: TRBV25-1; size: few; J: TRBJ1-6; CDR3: CASSEIQNSPLHF; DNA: TGTGCCAGCAGTGAAATCCAAAATTCACCCCTCCACTTT
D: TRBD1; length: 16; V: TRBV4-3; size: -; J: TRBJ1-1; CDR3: CASSQVRSRTGTEAFF; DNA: TGCGCCAGCAGCCAAGTTCGGAGTCGGACAGGCACTGAAGCTTTCTTT
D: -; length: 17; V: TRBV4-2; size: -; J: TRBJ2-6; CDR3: CAGSRTPQPSGANVLTF; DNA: TGTGCCGGCAGCAGAACACCACAGCCCTCTGGGGCCAACGTCCTGACTTTC
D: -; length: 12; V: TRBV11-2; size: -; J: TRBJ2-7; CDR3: CASSLAWREQYF; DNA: TGTGCCAGCAGCTTAGCATGGCGCGAGCAGTACTTC
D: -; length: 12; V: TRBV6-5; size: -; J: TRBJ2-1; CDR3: CASSYFSGEQFF; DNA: TGTGCCAGCAGTTACTTCAGCGGTGAGCAGTTCTTC
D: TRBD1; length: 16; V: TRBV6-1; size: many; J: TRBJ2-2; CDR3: CASRRQGAWETGELFF; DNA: TGTGCCAGCAGGAGACAGGGGGCCTGGGAGACCGGGGAGCTGTTTTTT
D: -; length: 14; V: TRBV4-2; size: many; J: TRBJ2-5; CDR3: CASRRGLAEETQYF; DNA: TGTGCCAGCAGGCGAGGTTTAGCCGAAGAGACCCAGTACTTC
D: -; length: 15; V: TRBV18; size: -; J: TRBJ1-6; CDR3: CASSPGEGRNSPLHF; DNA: TGTGCCAGCTCACCAGGGGAGGGCAGGAATTCACCCCTCCACTTT
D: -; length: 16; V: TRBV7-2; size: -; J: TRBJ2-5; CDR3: CASSLALSRGRETQYF; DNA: TGTGCCAGCAGCTTAGCCTTGAGTAGGGGCAGGGAGACCCAGTACTTC
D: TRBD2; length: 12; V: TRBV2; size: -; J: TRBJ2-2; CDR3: CASDGGTGELFF; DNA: TGTGCCTCCGACGGGGGGACCGGGGAGCTGTTTTTT
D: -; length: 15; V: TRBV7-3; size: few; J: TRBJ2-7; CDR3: CASSPDGSSSYEQYF; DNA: TGTGCCAGCAGCCCTGACGGCTCTAGCTCCTACGAGCAGTACTTC
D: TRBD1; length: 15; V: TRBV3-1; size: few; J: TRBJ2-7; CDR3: CASSQATGGFYEQYF; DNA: TGTGCCAGCAGCCAAGCGACAGGGGGATTCTACGAGCAGTACTTC
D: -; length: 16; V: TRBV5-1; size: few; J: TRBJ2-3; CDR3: CASSLTRLTGTDTQYF; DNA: TGCGCCAGCAGCTTGACCAGACTCACAGGCACAGATACGCAGTATTTT